This TCR beta chain was identified during a study of post-analysis software for immune sequencing data. In the study overall: Some patients lacked subtype; others had relapsing-remitting, secondary progressive or progressive-relapsing disease. Whole-study findings and limits: Patients used about five TRBV segments, including TRBV5-6, TRBV5-1 and TRBV20-1, more often than controls.

Libraries were made from TCR beta cDNA, and they carried unique molecular identifiers. The T cell input of roughly 0.95 to 10 million gave roughly 0.5 million cDNA molecules. MiXCR, run by TCRdb on the PCR reads, gives a single entry per CDR3 protein. The sample yields around 200,000 distinct CDR3 sequences, approximately 30% seen once. For this clonotype: What it binds is unknown.

Germline V CDR1 and CDR2: SNHLY, FYNNEI. The germline V and J ends were trimmed by 8 bases and 2 bases, with 12 bases remaining between them. CDR3 length equals 13 residues. The J gene is TRBJ1-1, the V gene TRBV2; perhaps TRBD1 as D (5 bases). The sequenced sample was blood. This TCR was recovered from a girl aged 2-17 years with multiple sclerosis. The CDR3 reads CASLMGPNTEAFF. As DNA, the CDR3 is TGTGCCAGCCTTATGGGACCCAACACTGAAGCTTTCTTT.